A single sample gave rise to the 17 T cell receptor beta chains below, sequenced in a study of blood T cells in healthy people across ages. Next came a second PCR, run for about 6 to 11 cycles, which used a sample-barcoded 5' primer along with a J-beta primer mix. MiXCR, applied by TCRdb to the 5' RACE reads, yields one record per CDR3 protein. The sample yields around 790,000 distinct CDR3 sequences, 44% seen once. The sequencing input was blood. Every receptor here comes from a man aged 55 to 70 in good health.

This sequence joins TRBV18 and TRBJ2-1; 10 bases align to TRBD2. The germline gives CDR1 KGHSH, CDR2 LQKENI. J lost 8 bases, V lost 6 bases, and 10 bases had no gene match. The CDR3 is made up of 15 amino acids. The CDR3 is CASSPAAGGPYEQFF. Here the CDR3 DNA reads TGTGCCAGCTCCCCAGCAGCGGGGGGGCCCTATGAGCAGTTCTTC.

The CDR3, as DNA: TGTGCCAGCAGTTTCGGTAGCGGGGGGATCTATGAGCAGTACTTC. Encoded protein: CASSFGSGGIYEQYF. V gene TRBV12-3 or TRBV12-4 combines with J gene TRBJ2-7; 10 bases fit TRBD2. The trim removed 3 bases at V and 7 bases at J, leaving 9 bases unmatched. The CDR3 covers 15 residues.

The chain joins TRBV6-2 or TRBV6-3 to TRBJ1-2; no clear D gene. The CDR3 totals 13 residues. V lost 5 bases and J lost 11, with 18 bases in between. Per the germline V gene, CDR1 is MNHEY and CDR2 is SVGEGT. CDR3 nucleotide sequence: TGTGCCAGCAGTCCTAAGTCTTTCGGTGGTTACACCTTC. As protein: CASSPKSFGGYTF.

The rearrangement uses TRBV5-1 and TRBJ2-3; 10 positions match TRBD2. Germline CDR1 and CDR2: SGHRS and YFSETQ. The CDR3 is 18 residues long. V dropped 0 bases and J dropped 0; count of bases not matched to a gene: 7. CDR3: CASSLGSSGGRSTDTQYF. As DNA, the CDR3 is TGCGCCAGCAGCTTGGGGTCTAGCGGGGGCCGTAGCACAGATACGCAGTATTTT.

This clonotype turned up a few times. The rearrangement links TRBV20-1 to TRBJ2-3, with unresolved D. Germline-derived CDR1 and CDR2 are DFQATT and SNEGSKA (reference sequence). Trimming removed 4 bases from V and 2 bases from J, with 10 bases in between. The CDR3 is made up of 13 amino acids. The DNA for the CDR3 is TGCAGTGCTACGGATCTATCCACAGATACGCAGTATTTT. Translating it yields CSATDLSTDTQYF.

The rearrangement uses TRBV6-1 and TRBJ1-1; D is perhaps TRBD1 (6 bases). This CDR3 comprises 12 residues. Deletions cut 4 bases from V and 6 bases from J, with 9 bases between. Per the germline V gene, CDR1 is MNHNS and CDR2 is SASEGT. In DNA, the CDR3 is TGTGCCAGCAGTGGACAGGTTTCTGAAGCTTTCTTT. This encodes CASSGQVSEAFF.

V gene TRBV7-9 combines with J gene TRBJ2-7; D is ambiguous. The CDR3 has 16 amino acids. Germline V gene lookup returns CDR1 SEHNR and CDR2 FQNEAQ (reference sequence). Trimming removed 2 bases at V and 5 bases at J, with 19 bases between. The CDR3 protein is CASSLRPEDGTDEQYF. In DNA, the CDR3 is TGTGCCAGCAGCTTAAGGCCCGAGGACGGAACCGACGAGCAGTACTTC.

The sample holds one count of this clonotype. The chain has TRBV4-1 and TRBJ1-1; D is uncertain. V was pared by 0 bases and J by 11 bases, with 13 bases between. Germline V CDR1 and CDR2: MGHRA, YSYEKL. The CDR3 is made up of 13 amino acids. The CDR3 DNA is TGCGCCAGCAGCCAAGAAAGGTCCGGGAGGGCTTTCTTT. Translating gives CASSQERSGRAFF.

This chain links TRBV20-1 with TRBJ2-1; 7 nucleotides align to TRBD1. The CDR3 sequence is 13 residues long. The germline V gene encodes CDR1 DFQATT and CDR2 SNEGSKA (reference sequence). The ends lost 3 bases at V and 10 bases at J; junction bases unmatched: 9. The CDR3 protein is CSASPDRAKEQFF. CDR3 sequence (DNA): TGCAGTGCTAGCCCAGACAGGGCCAAGGAGCAGTTCTTC.

The V and J genes are TRBV5-1 and TRBJ2-3; unclear D gene. This CDR3 has 16 residues. Germline loops: CDR1 SGHRS, CDR2 YFSETQ. V lost 4 bases and J 3 bases, leaving 18 bases between the germline ends. CDR3 residues: CASSRSLAAITDTQYF. CDR3 DNA sequence: TGCGCCAGCAGCAGGAGCTTAGCCGCGATAACAGATACGCAGTATTTT. The whole variable domain, filled in from reference TRBV5-1 and TRBJ2-3, reads KAGVTQTPRYLIKTRGQQVTLSCSPISGHRSVSWYQQTPGQGLQFLFEYFSETQRNKGNFPGRFSGRQFSNSRSEMNVSTLELGDSALYLCASSRSLAAITDTQYFGPGTRLTVL.

This clonotype was recorded many times. The chain links TRBV7-9 to TRBJ2-6; D gene ambiguous. V lost 5 bases, J lost 4 bases, and 12 bases lay in between. The CDR3 runs 15 residues. The germline CDR1 and CDR2 sequences are SEHNR and FQNEAQ (reference sequence). CDR3 in amino acids: CASSGKGDGANVLTF. The CDR3 DNA reads as TGTGCCAGCAGCGGCAAGGGTGACGGGGCCAACGTCCTGACTTTC. The variable domain in full, with the rest retrieved from reference TRBV7-9 and TRBJ2-6, is DTGVSQNPRHKITKRGQNVTFRCDPISEHNRLYWYRQTLGQGPEFLTYFQNEAQLEKSRLLSDRFSAERPKGSFSTLEIQRTEQGDSAMYLCASSGKGDGANVLTFGAGSRLTVL.

Here the CDR3 DNA reads TGTGCCAGCAGCAGACCACAGGGAGGCGGAGAGACCCAGTACTTC. As protein: CASSRPQGGGETQYF. This chain joins TRBV12-3 or TRBV12-4 and TRBJ2-5, with D tentatively TRBD1 or TRBD2 (6 bases each). Trimming removed 6 bases from V and 4 bases from J, with 18 bases in between. The CDR3 has 15 residues.

The V and J genes are TRBV4-1 and TRBJ2-7, with 12 bases that match TRBD2. The tail of the sequence fits TRBJ2-5 better, so the J call may be wrong. CDR1 is MGHRA and CDR2 is YSYEKL in the germline V gene. This CDR3 has 17 amino acids. CDR3 loop: CASSQAPTSGGARTQYF. The DNA of the CDR3 is TGCGCCAGCAGCCAGGCCCCGACTAGCGGGGGCGCAAGGACCCAGTACTTC.

As to this clonotype: At one boundary the junction diverges from the germline segment, which might be a read error. The V gene is TRBV7-3, the J gene TRBJ2-7, with 10 nucleotides matching TRBD1. The CDR3 consists of 15 residues. CDR1 and CDR2 from the germline V gene are SGHTA and FQGTGA. The DNA of the CDR3 is TGTGCCGGCAGCTTGTCGGGGACAGGGGTTGACGAGCAGTACTTC. Protein sequence: CAGSLSGTGVDEQYF.

The rearrangement uses TRBV4-3 and TRBJ2-1; D is unresolved. Germline-derived CDR1 and CDR2 are LGHNA and YSLEER. The CDR3 loop spans 13 amino acids. The V and J ends lost 4 bases and 8 bases respectively, with 12 bases between them. The CDR3 loop is CASSRSLIDEQFF. DNA of the CDR3: TGCGCCAGCAGCCGGAGCTTGATCGATGAGCAGTTCTTC.

The chain recombines TRBV12-3 or TRBV12-4 with TRBJ2-5; possibly TRBD1 for D (7 bases). This CDR3 is 14 amino acids long. The V gene lost 2 bases and the J gene lost 5 bases, with 12 bases spanning the gap. CDR3 in DNA: TGTGCCAGCAGTTTACGGGAGACAGGGGAGACCCAGTACTTC. It specifies CASSLRETGETQYF.

The V call is TRBV5-1, the J call TRBJ2-5; 11 nucleotides agree with TRBD2. This CDR3 has 14 amino acids. In germline, CDR1 is SGHRS, CDR2 YFSETQ. Trimming cost V 7 bases and J 0 bases; bases outside gene matches: 2. The CDR3 bases are TGCGCCAGCGGGACTAGCGGCCACCAAGAGACCCAGTACTTC. Protein: CASGTSGHQETQYF.